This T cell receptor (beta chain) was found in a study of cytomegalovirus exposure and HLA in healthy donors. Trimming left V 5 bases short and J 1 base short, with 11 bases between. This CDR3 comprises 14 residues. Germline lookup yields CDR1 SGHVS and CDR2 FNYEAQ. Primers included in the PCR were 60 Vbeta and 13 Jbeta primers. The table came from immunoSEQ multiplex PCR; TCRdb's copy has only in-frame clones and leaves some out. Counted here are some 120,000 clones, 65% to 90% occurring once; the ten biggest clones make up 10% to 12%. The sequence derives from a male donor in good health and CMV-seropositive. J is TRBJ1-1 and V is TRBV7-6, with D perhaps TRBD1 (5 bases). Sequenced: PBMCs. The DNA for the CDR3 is TGTGCCAGCAGCCCGACAGTGACGAACACTGAAGCTTTCTTT. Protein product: CASSPTVTNTEAFF. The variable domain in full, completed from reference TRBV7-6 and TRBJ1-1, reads GAGVSQSPRYKVTKRGQDVALRCDPISGHVSLYWYRQALGQGPEFLTYFNYEAQQDKSGLPNDRFSAERPEGSISTLTIQRTEQRDSAMYRCASSPTVTNTEAFFGQGTRLTVV.